This T cell receptor (beta chain) was obtained from a study of response to subunit inactivated influenza vaccine. Each CDR3 protein is one row after TCRdb ran MiXCR on the RT-PCR reads. The sample yields about 650,000 distinct CDR3 sequences, roughly 15% seen once. There are many counts of this clonotype. This receptor was obtained from a man aged 45-65 years who received an inactivated influenza vaccine. Here the sequenced sample was PBMCs from blood, taken around 15 days before vaccination.

The chain's CDR3 is CASSFGQGEAFF. CDR3 nucleotide sequence: TGTGCCAGCAGCTTTGGGCAGGGGGAAGCTTTCTTT. The chain joins TRBV7-9 to TRBJ1-1, with D maybe TRBD1 (6 bases). Trimming cost V 3 bases and J 8 bases, with 10 bases left between them. Germline lookup yields CDR1 SEHNR and CDR2 FQNEAQ (reference sequence). The CDR3 covers 12 residues.